The 4 T cell receptor beta chains below come from one sample, sequenced in a study of T cell responses to AZD1222 COVID-19 vaccine (dated by TCRdb to the early 2020s). Sample time point, as interpreted from the label and publication: about 28 days (+/-7) after the second vaccine dose. Reading the label with the study, this specimen's treatment or condition is: meningococcal conjugate vaccine given as trial control. Libraries were constructed by the immunoSEQ multiplex PCR assay. What TCRdb holds here is the immuneACCESS table cut down to in-frame rearrangements. Part of the clones is not present; checked against another copy, under half of the missing clones reflect an unresolved V gene, and the others are unexplained. For this sample the table gives roughly 70,000 clones, of which under 95% were detected only once. The ten most abundant clones make up less than 7% of the sample. The sample in question was peripheral blood, obtained 28 days after the second dose of the MenACWY control vaccine. Receptor source: an adult who received the MenACWY meningococcal vaccine as a control.

This chain joins TRBV3-1 (or the pseudogene TRBV3-2) and TRBJ1-3; D possibly corresponds to TRBD1 (5 bases). Trimming stripped 3 bases from V and 3 bases from J, with 9 bases between. The CDR3 totals 14 residues. The germline V gene has CDR1 LGHDT and CDR2 YNNKEL (reference sequence). This CDR3 is CASSQRTLGNTIYF. The CDR3 region has the DNA TGTGCCAGCAGCCAGAGGACACTTGGAAACACCATATATTTT.

This rearrangement joins TRBV18 to TRBJ1-1; D gene uncertain. V was shortened by 3 bases and J by 4 bases, with 6 bases between the two germline ends. Germline lookup yields CDR1 KGHSH and CDR2 LQKENI. The CDR3 has 12 residues. CDR3 sequence reads: CASSPGVTEAFF. The CDR3 DNA reads as TGTGCCAGCTCACCGGGCGTCACTGAAGCTTTCTTT. The variable domain in full, completed from reference TRBV18 and TRBJ1-1, reads NAGVMQNPRHLVRRRGQEARLRCSPMKGHSHVYWYRQLPEEGLKFMVYLQKENIIDESGMPKERFSAEFPKEGPSILRIQQVVRGDSAAYFCASSPGVTEAFFGQGTRLTVV.

The rearrangement uses TRBV2 and TRBJ2-5; the D gene is possibly TRBD1 (5 bases). The CDR3 loop spans 15 amino acids. CDR1 and CDR2 (germline): SNHLY, FYNNEI. V was cut by 4 bases and J by 5 bases, with 17 bases left in between. CDR3 sequence: CASSVTRQGSETQYF. In nucleotides, the CDR3 is TGTGCCAGCAGTGTAACCCGCCAGGGCTCGGAGACCCAGTACTTC.

The rearrangement links TRBV14 to TRBJ2-1; TRBD2 is a possible D gene (7 bases). Germline V lookup: CDR1 SGHDN, CDR2 FVKESK. This CDR3 is built from 17 residues. V was pared by 0 bases and J by 3 bases, with 15 bases between. CDR3 DNA: TGTGCCAGCAGCCAAGACGTCGGGGGGCGGCTCTACAATGAGCAGTTCTTC. Translating gives CASSQDVGGRLYNEQFF.